The 21 T cell receptor beta chains reported below all come from one sample, sequenced in a study of T cells in women clearing cervical HPV infection. The method was immunoSEQ multiplex PCR; TCRdb's version includes in-frame clones alone and lacks a portion of them. This sample's table reports more than 30,000 clones. The sample comprised blood buffy coat. The receptors derive from a woman between 18 and 75 years old with a cervical HPV16 infection that either progressed to CIN3+ or cleared (not recorded which).

Comment on this clone: The CDR3 end is not reached by the read, which stops 3 residues before it; the germline J gene fills it in. V gene TRBV5-1 combines with J gene TRBJ2-3, with 10 bases lining up with TRBD1. The CDR3 is 15 residues long. J lost 4 bases, V lost 4 bases, and 6 bases had no gene match. The germline V gene encodes CDR1 SGHRS and CDR2 YFSETQ. The CDR3 sequence: CASSGQGVAADTQYF. CDR3 DNA, as far as it was read: TGCGCCAGCAGCGGACAGGGGGTGGCGGCAGATACG.

Turning to this clone: The read falls 3 residues short of the CDR3 end, and the missing part is taken from the germline J gene. V is TRBV28 and J is TRBJ2-6, with TRBD1 as a possible D gene (5 bases). CDR3 length: 16 amino acids. In germline, CDR1 is MDHEN, CDR2 SYDVKM. V was trimmed by 2 bases and J by 4 bases, leaving 12 bases between them. The covered CDR3 bases are TGTGCCAGCAGTTTAGGGGCCGTGACAGGGGCCAACGTC. Protein sequence: CASSLGAVTGANV. The full CDR3 reads CASSLGAVTGANVLTF.

Turning to this clone: The read falls 3 residues short of the CDR3 end, and the missing part is taken from the germline J gene. The rearrangement links TRBV11-2 to TRBJ2-2; D remains unclear. Germline lookup yields CDR1 SGHAT and CDR2 FQNNGV. The length of the CDR3 is 15 residues. V was trimmed by 1 base and J by 3 bases, leaving 9 bases between them. The CDR3 here is CASSLGRLDTGELFF. CDR3 bases read: TGTGCCAGCAGCTTAGGACGGCTAGACACCGGGGAG.

Remarks on this clone: Sequencing ends 3 residues short of the CDR3 end; the germline J gene provides the rest. The rearrangement joins TRBV20-1 to TRBJ1-6; D remains unclear. The CDR3 contains 13 residues. Between the trimmed V and J ends, which lost 1 base and 8 bases, there was a span of 9 bases. Germline V gene sequence: CDR1 DFQATT, CDR2 SNEGSKA (reference sequence). CDR3 region: CSARGTVDSPLHF. CDR3 DNA, as far as it was read: TGCAGTGCTAGAGGAACGGTAGATTCACCC.

A remark on this clone: The read comes to an end 3 residues before the CDR3 does, leaving the germline J gene to fill in the end. V usage is TRBV20-1 and J usage is TRBJ1-1; D is possibly TRBD1 (6 bases). Germline V lookup: CDR1 DFQATT, CDR2 SNEGSKA (reference sequence). Trimming stripped 5 bases from V and 4 bases from J, with 17 bases between. The CDR3 consists of 14 residues. The CDR3 DNA, read in part, is TGCAGTGCTGTCGGGACAACTTGGTTCACTGAA. Its translation is CSAVGTTWFTE. The CDR3, in full, reads CSAVGTTWFTEAFF.

Of note for this clone: The missing CDR3 end, 3 residues past where the read stops, is filled in from the germline J gene. The V call is TRBV20-1, the J call TRBJ2-2; 7 positions match TRBD1. The CDR3 sequence is 13 residues long. CDR1 and CDR2 (germline): DFQATT, SNEGSKA (reference sequence). CDR3 bases read: TGCAGTGCATTCGACAGGGTGAAAGAAAAG. Its protein product is CSAFDRVKEK. The entire CDR3 protein is CSAFDRVKEKLFF.

With respect to this clone: The DNA ends 3 residues before the CDR3 does, and the rest of the CDR3 is filled in from the germline J gene. The chain couples TRBV6-2 or TRBV6-3 to TRBJ2-7; 9 positions match TRBD2. J gave up 5 bases and V 6 bases, and 8 bases lay outside the gene matches. This CDR3 region has 14 residues. Per germline, CDR1 MNHEY and CDR2 SVGEGT. This chain's CDR3 is CASRESGTSNEQYF. The sequenced part of the CDR3 DNA is TGTGCCAGCAGAGAATCCGGGACTAGCAACGAG.

Regarding this clone: The CDR3 end is not reached by the read, which stops 3 residues before it; the germline J gene fills it in. This sequence joins TRBV5-6 and TRBJ2-3, with 10 bases that match TRBD1. Germline CDR1 is SGHDT and CDR2 is YYEEEE. The CDR3 covers 15 residues. The sequenced part of the CDR3 DNA is TGTGCCAGCAGCCGTCGACAGGGGGCGATGAATGCG. The encoded protein is CASSRRQGAMNA. The whole CDR3 sequence reads CASSRRQGAMNAQYF.

Comment on this clone: The sequenced fragment ends 3 residues before the CDR3 boundary, so the rest is inferred from the germline J gene. This chain joins TRBV5-1 and TRBJ2-7, with 11 bases lining up with TRBD1. The V and J ends lost 3 bases and 3 bases, in that order; junction bases with no gene match: 2. This CDR3 contains 14 residues. Looked up from germline, CDR1 is SGHRS and CDR2 is YFSETQ. The DNA read from the CDR3 is TGCGCCAGCAGCTGGGGGACAGGGGGCTACGAG. Amino acid sequence: CASSWGTGGYE. The whole CDR3 reads CASSWGTGGYEQYF.

Turning to this clone: Read sequence stops 3 residues before the CDR3 end, and the germline J gene provides the missing end. The chain is built from TRBV6-2 or TRBV6-3 and TRBJ2-7; D possibly corresponds to TRBD1 (6 bases). From germline, CDR1 is MNHEY and CDR2 SVGEGT. Trimming stripped 2 bases from V and 2 bases from J, with 13 bases between. This CDR3 has 15 amino acids. The CDR3 spells CASSYSPDSTYEQYF. CDR3 DNA, as far as it was read: TGTGCCAGCAGTTACAGCCCGGACAGCACCTACGAG.

Note on this clone: The read finishes 3 residues shy of the CDR3 end, and the germline J gene is used to complete it. This chain links TRBV19 with TRBJ1-5; D is ambiguous. Trimming removed 7 bases at V and 1 base at J, with 11 bases between. Germline V gene sequence: CDR1 LNHDA, CDR2 SQIVND (reference sequence). CDR3 size: 14 residues. This CDR3 is CASNQETSNQPQHF. The DNA read from the CDR3 is TGTGCCAGTAATCAGGAAACAAGCAATCAGCCC.

As to this clone: Read data end 3 residues before the CDR3 end; the end is taken from the germline J gene. The chain links TRBV20-1 to TRBJ1-5; 7 nucleotides align to TRBD1. Germline CDR1 reads DFQATT; CDR2 reads SNEGSKA (reference sequence). The CDR3 loop spans 14 amino acids. The ends lost 6 bases at V and 9 bases at J; junction bases unmatched: 14. The CDR3 bases that were read are TGCAGTGCAACATCGACAGGGCAAGTGGGGCCC. It translates to CSATSTGQVGP. The CDR3 reads in full as CSATSTGQVGPQHF.

Remarks on this clone: The read ends 3 residues before the CDR3 terminus; that terminus is restored from the germline J gene. The chain recombines TRBV7-9 with TRBJ2-1, with D perhaps matching TRBD2 (6 bases). The CDR3 consists of 14 residues. Germline V lookup: CDR1 SEHNR, CDR2 FQNEAQ (reference sequence). Trimming took 8 bases from V and 4 from J, leaving 15 bases between them. CDR3 residues: CASRLGGVYNEQFF. The CDR3 bases that were read are TGTGCCAGCCGTCTGGGCGGGGTTTACAATGAG.

The CDR3 DNA, read in part, is TGTGCCAGCAGCTTACAGGGGATCCCTAACACTGAA. As protein: CASSLQGIPNTE. The whole CDR3 sequence reads CASSLQGIPNTEAFF. The gene calls are TRBV5-4 and TRBJ1-1, with 7 bases that match TRBD1. The CDR3 goes on 3 residues after the read ends, and that part is filled in from the germline J gene. V was clipped by 2 bases and J by 2 bases; unmatched bases: 6. Germline CDR1 reads SGHNT; CDR2 reads YYREEE (reference sequence). This CDR3 comprises 15 residues.

Concerning this clone: The read terminates 3 residues before the CDR3 end, so the remaining end is supplied by the germline J gene. The V gene is TRBV20-1, the J gene TRBJ2-7, with no clear D. V was shortened by 0 bases and J by 1 base, with 16 bases between the two germline ends. This CDR3 has 16 residues. Germline-derived CDR1 and CDR2 are DFQATT and SNEGSKA (reference sequence). CDR3 in amino acids: CSARDRPRSNSYEQYF. The CDR3 bases that were read are TGCAGTGCTAGAGATCGTCCCAGGTCGAATTCCTACGAG.

As for this clone: From the germline J gene comes the end of the CDR3, since the read stops 3 residues before it. Other DNA variants within this sample encode the same CDR3. The V gene is TRBV30, the J gene TRBJ1-2; D is possibly TRBD1 (6 bases). The CDR3 sequence is 13 residues long. Germline CDR1 is GTSNPN and CDR2 is SVGIG (reference sequence). Trimming took 2 bases from V and 5 from J, leaving 12 bases between them. Partial CDR3 DNA: TGTGCCTGGAGTTTAGGGGGAGGTTATGGC. Its protein is CAWSLGGGYG. In full, the CDR3 reads CAWSLGGGYGYTF.

A note on this clone: The CDR3 goes on 3 residues after the read ends, and that part is filled in from the germline J gene. Other DNA sequences of this sample code for an identical CDR3. V is TRBV19 and J is TRBJ1-3; 9 positions agree with TRBD1. The CDR3 is 17 amino acids. Germline assignment: CDR1 LNHDA and CDR2 SQIVND (reference sequence). V trimming: 4 bases; J trimming: 8 bases; junction bases outside the gene matches: 15. CDR3 region: CASSSTAGTGLADTIYF. CDR3 DNA (partial): TGTGCCAGTAGTAGCACGGCCGGGACAGGGCTTGCTGACACC.

On this clone: The CDR3 goes on 3 residues after the read ends, and that part is filled in from the germline J gene. The chain is built from TRBV10-3 and TRBJ2-3; D might be TRBD1 (5 bases). The CDR3 is 15 residues long. CDR1 and CDR2 (germline): ENHRY, SYGVKD. The CDR3 bases that were read are TGTGCCATCAGTGACCCGGAGACAGTTAATCAGCCG. Translating gives CAISDPETVNQP. The CDR3 reads in full as CAISDPETVNQPQYF.

Notes on this clone: The CDR3 goes on 3 residues after the read ends, and that part is filled in from the germline J gene. V gene TRBV28 combines with J gene TRBJ2-5; 8 bases fit TRBD2. Germline V CDR1 and CDR2: MDHEN, SYDVKM. This CDR3 is 14 amino acids long. Trimming removed 6 bases from V and 1 base from J; junction bases left unmatched: 4. The covered CDR3 bases are TGTGCCAGCAGCAATGGGACTAGCCAAGAGACC. It encodes CASSNGTSQET. The entire CDR3 protein reads CASSNGTSQETQYF.

With respect to this clone: Read coverage stops 3 residues before the CDR3 terminus; the germline J gene supplies the remainder. The chain is built from TRBV19 and TRBJ2-3; D may be TRBD1 (6 bases). V was pared by 3 bases and J by 1 base, with 11 bases between. The V gene's germline CDR1 is LNHDA and CDR2 SQIVND (reference sequence). The CDR3 consists of 15 residues. The CDR3 sequence: CASSMRAGGTDTQYF. CDR3 DNA, as far as it was read: TGTGCCAGTAGTATGAGGGCAGGGGGCACAGATACG.

Comment on this clone: The sequence runs out 3 residues before the end of the CDR3; the remainder is reconstructed from the germline J gene. The V call is TRBV29-1, the J call TRBJ2-5, with 8 bases identical to TRBD2. The CDR3 is 13 amino acids. Germline assignment: CDR1 SQVTM and CDR2 ANQGSEA. V lost 5 bases and J lost 5; bases outside the gene matches: 7. Incomplete CDR3 DNA: TGCAGCGTTCGGGGGGGTTTTGGGGAGACC. The encoded protein is CSVRGGFGET. The complete CDR3 sequence is CSVRGGFGETQYF.